This paragraph reports one TCR beta chain. The data were taken from a study of blood T cell repertoires in COVID-19. Turning to the study itself: The United States, Italy and Spain provided the acute and convalescent COVID-19 samples.

The method was immunoSEQ multiplex PCR; TCRdb's version includes in-frame clones alone and lacks a portion of them. The repertoire includes around 370,000 clones, around 91% of them detected once, and 2.5% to 4% sits in the top ten. The CDR3 consists of 14 residues. V was pared by 0 bases and J by 6 bases, with 12 bases between. Germline V gene sequence: CDR1 SGHRS, CDR2 YFSETQ. The receptor comes from a woman aged 18-29 years who had recovered from COVID-19. Sequencing used peripheral blood. This chain connects TRBV5-1 to TRBJ1-2; D might be TRBD1 (6 bases). The CDR3 bases are TGCGCCAGCAGCTTGGGGGGGCAGTCGAATGGCTACACCTTC. It encodes CASSLGGQSNGYTF.